These 19 T cell receptor beta chains were sequenced from one sample in a study of blood T cell repertoires in COVID-19. TCRdb's table, derived via immunoSEQ multiplex PCR, lists solely in-frame clones and lacks some. The repertoire consists of about 120,000 clones, with approximately 85% occurring once and the leading ten covering 11%. The sequenced sample consisted of peripheral blood. All receptors derive from an elderly man with acute or convalescent COVID-19.

The chain joins TRBV30 to TRBJ1-2, with TRBD1 matching 9 bases. Germline V gene sequence: CDR1 GTSNPN, CDR2 SVGIG (reference sequence). Unmatched junction bases numbered 6, after V lost 1 base and J lost 6 bases. The CDR3 spans 14 residues. CDR3 residues: CAWSGDRARDGYTF. The CDR3 nucleotides read TGTGCCTGGAGTGGGGACAGGGCCAGGGATGGCTACACCTTC.

V usage is TRBV6-4 and J usage is TRBJ2-1; TRBD2 is a possible D gene (6 bases). The ends were cut back, 4 bases at V and 0 bases at J, with 16 bases in the middle. Germline V CDR1 and CDR2: MRHNA, SNTAGT. This CDR3 has 17 amino acids. The CDR3 is CASSAALARSSYNEQFF. The CDR3 nucleotides read TGTGCCAGCAGTGCCGCTCTAGCGCGAAGCTCCTACAATGAGCAGTTCTTC.

The CDR3 protein is CASSLRGGLAGRETQYF. In nucleotides, the CDR3 is TGTGCCAGCAGCTTAAGGGGGGGACTAGCGGGACGGGAGACCCAGTACTTC. V usage is TRBV7-2 and J usage is TRBJ2-5; 13 bases are shared with TRBD2. In germline, CDR1 is SGHTA, CDR2 FQGNSA. This CDR3 region has 17 residues. With V trimmed by 2 bases and J by 5 bases, 8 bases remained unmatched.

This clone has more than one count but fewer than ten. This chain links TRBV7-8 with TRBJ2-7; TRBD2 might be the D (5 bases). Germline loops: CDR1 SGHVS, CDR2 FQNEAQ. V lost 5 bases, J lost 3 bases, and 14 bases lay in between. This CDR3 region has 14 residues. The CDR3 spells CASSPAGNLYEQYF. The DNA for the CDR3 is TGTGCCAGCAGCCCAGCCGGGAACCTCTACGAGCAGTACTTC.

The chain links TRBV5-1 to TRBJ2-2; perhaps TRBD1 as D (6 bases). Trimming took off 3 bases at V and 4 bases at J, with 13 bases between the two ends. Germline assignment: CDR1 SGHRS and CDR2 YFSETQ. The CDR3 loop spans 15 amino acids. The CDR3 here is CASSSGTYSTGELFF. The CDR3, as DNA: TGCGCCAGCAGCTCCGGGACATACTCCACCGGGGAGCTGTTTTTT.

The chain has TRBV2 and TRBJ1-1; the match to TRBD1 covers 9 bases. The CDR3 contains 15 residues. Germline loops: CDR1 SNHLY, CDR2 FYNNEI. J gave up 1 base and V 4 bases, and 4 bases lay outside the gene matches. The CDR3 bases are TGTGCCAGCAGTGCTCAGACAGGGGGGAACACTGAAGCTTTCTTT. Residues: CASSAQTGGNTEAFF.

The chain combines TRBV18 with TRBJ2-5; 9 positions agree with TRBD1. V dropped 4 bases and J dropped 5; count of bases not matched to a gene: 11. Looked up from germline, CDR1 is KGHSH and CDR2 is LQKENI. The CDR3 sequence is 16 residues long. The CDR3 nucleotides are TGTGCCAGCTCACGTCTGACGGACAGGGGTAGGGAGACCCAGTACTTC. Protein: CASSRLTDRGRETQYF.

The chain carries TRBV4-1 and TRBJ1-2; TRBD1 matches 7 bases. The germline CDR1 and CDR2 sequences are MGHRA and YSYEKL. The J segment lost 4 bases and the V segment lost 3 bases, leaving 8 bases of the junction unmatched. The CDR3 has 15 residues. Here the CDR3 DNA reads TGCGCCAGCAGCCACCTAACGACAGGGACCTATGGCTACACCTTC. Amino acid sequence: CASSHLTTGTYGYTF.

The J gene is TRBJ2-3, the V gene TRBV6-4, with 7 bases fitting TRBD2. The germline V gene has CDR1 MRHNA and CDR2 SNTAGT. The CDR3 runs to 15 residues. The V and J ends lost 2 bases and 2 bases, in that order; junction bases with no gene match: 4. The CDR3 DNA sequence: TGTGCCAGCAGTGACGGGGGGGTCCCCACAGATACGCAGTATTTT. Protein product: CASSDGGVPTDTQYF.

The CDR3 region is CASSLPLDRGRTEAFF. The CDR3 nucleotides read TGTGCCAGCAGCTTGCCCCTAGACAGGGGGCGAACTGAAGCTTTCTTT. The chain joins TRBV5-6 to TRBJ1-1; 10 nucleotides match TRBD1. CDR3 length: 16 residues. Per the germline V gene, CDR1 is SGHDT and CDR2 is YYEEEE. After removal of 1 base from V and 5 bases from J, the junction contained 8 bases not matched to a gene.

This chain joins TRBV28 and TRBJ1-1; possible D gene TRBD1, 6 bases. V was trimmed by 5 bases and J by 4 bases, leaving 14 bases between them. Germline V gene data show CDR1 as MDHEN and CDR2 as SYDVKM. This CDR3 comprises 14 residues. In nucleotides, the CDR3 is TGTGCCAGCAGTGGGGGCCCGGAATCCACTGAAGCTTTCTTT. Residues: CASSGGPESTEAFF.

The V and J genes are TRBV24-1 and TRBJ2-3; the match to TRBD2 covers 8 bases. The CDR3 is 13 amino acids. CDR1 and CDR2 (germline): KGHDR, SFDVKD. Losses at the gene ends were 8 bases for V and 4 bases for J; bases not matched to a gene: 4. This CDR3 reads CATKQAGADTQYF. The CDR3 nucleotides are TGTGCCACCAAACAAGCGGGAGCAGATACGCAGTATTTT.

The J gene is TRBJ1-2, the V gene TRBV2; D ambiguous. V lost 5 bases to trimming and J lost 4 bases, with 11 bases between them. CDR3 length: 13 residues. Germline V lookup: CDR1 SNHLY, CDR2 FYNNEI. The CDR3 is CASSSLAGYGYTF. The DNA of the CDR3 is TGTGCCAGCAGTAGTCTCGCAGGCTATGGCTACACCTTC.

Note on this clone: One end of the junction fails to match germline, which may point to a read error. The chain employs TRBV7-2 and TRBJ2-1, with TRBD2 matching over 9 bases. This CDR3 is built from 16 residues. Germline V gives CDR1 SGHTA, CDR2 FQGNSA. The CDR3 loop reads CASSLGSSGIYYEQFF. CDR3 DNA sequence: TGTGCCAGCAGCTTAGGATCTAGCGGGATCTACTATGAGCAGTTCTTC.

In this sample, this clone turned up a few times. The rearrangement links TRBV7-2 to TRBJ2-7; TRBD2 aligns across 13 bases. The CDR3 totals 15 residues. The V and J ends lost 2 bases and 7 bases, in that order; junction bases with no gene match: 5. Germline lookup yields CDR1 SGHTA and CDR2 FQGNSA. CDR3 in amino acids: CASSLTSGRAWEQYF. CDR3 sequence (DNA): TGTGCCAGCAGCTTAACTAGCGGGAGGGCCTGGGAGCAGTACTTC.

V usage is TRBV7-2 and J usage is TRBJ2-7, with 8 bases identical to TRBD2. Germline trimming cut 6 bases from V and 3 bases from J; bases unmatched to any gene: 7. Germline V gene sequence: CDR1 SGHTA, CDR2 FQGNSA. This CDR3 is 14 amino acids long. Here the CDR3 reads CASSVSGNLYEQYF. CDR3 bases: TGTGCCAGCAGTGTTAGCGGGAACCTCTACGAGCAGTACTTC.

This chain links TRBV15 with TRBJ2-7; no clear D gene. The germline V gene encodes CDR1 LNHNV and CDR2 YYDKDF (reference sequence). CDR3 size: 14 residues. The germline V and J ends were trimmed by 0 bases and 5 bases, with 11 bases remaining between them. The CDR3 sequence: CATSREITEDEQYF. The CDR3 region has the DNA TGTGCCACCAGCAGAGAGATTACAGAAGACGAGCAGTACTTC. Full variable domain (remainder filled in from reference TRBV15 and TRBJ2-7): DAMVIQNPRYQVTQFGKPVTLSCSQTLNHNVMYWYQQKSSQAPKLLFHYYDKDFNNEADTPDNFQSRRPNTSFCFLDIRSPGLGDTAMYLCATSREITEDEQYFGPGTRLTVT.

The chain is built from TRBV27 and TRBJ2-7; D might be TRBD2 (5 bases). Trimming took off 8 bases at V and 0 bases at J, with 14 bases between the two ends. The CDR3 has 14 residues. In germline, CDR1 is MNHEY, CDR2 SMNVEV (reference sequence). The CDR3 coding sequence is TGTGCCAGCGGGCGGGCAGCCCTCTCCTACGAGCAGTACTTC. Its translation is CASGRAALSYEQYF.

The rearrangement uses TRBV19 and TRBJ1-1, with D perhaps TRBD1 (6 bases). With 6 bases removed from V and 1 base from J, the gap between germline ends came to 15 bases. The CDR3 extends over 15 amino acids. Germline lookup yields CDR1 LNHDA and CDR2 SQIVND (reference sequence). The CDR3 loop is CASSSPRGQNTEAFF. CDR3 bases: TGTGCCAGTAGCTCTCCGCGGGGGCAGAACACTGAAGCTTTCTTT.